These T cell receptor beta chains were read from a single sample in a study of cytomegalovirus exposure and HLA in healthy donors. Profiled with immunoSEQ multiplex PCR; TCRdb holds only in-frame clones, not every one. The data hold some 170,000 clones, with 81% observed a single time. Sequences were obtained from PBMCs. These receptors originate from a woman aged 18-29 years in good health and CMV-seropositive. Both conserved end residues are part of each CDR3. Fields, in order: V gene, clone size, D gene, J gene, CDR3 protein, CDR3 DNA. A D gene is named only where the DNA matches it firmly. Only part of the rows carry a size: once, few, many, or a class if the clone is expanded.

V gene: TRBV5-4
clone size: -
D gene: -
J gene: TRBJ1-6
CDR3 protein: CASSRSQGSPLHF
CDR3 DNA: TGTGCCAGCAGCCGTAGCCAGGGTTCACCCCTCCACTTT

V gene: TRBV2
clone size: -
D gene: TRBD1
J gene: TRBJ2-7
CDR3 protein: CASGTGYEQYF
CDR3 DNA: TGTGCCAGCGGGACAGGGTACGAGCAGTACTTC

V gene: TRBV7-8
clone size: -
D gene: -
J gene: TRBJ1-5
CDR3 protein: CASSFRVGSQPQHF
CDR3 DNA: TGTGCCAGCAGCTTCCGAGTTGGTAGTCAGCCCCAGCATTTT

V gene: TRBV4-1
clone size: -
D gene: -
J gene: TRBJ1-3
CDR3 protein: CASSQEPPGRDSGNTIYF
CDR3 DNA: TGCGCCAGCAGCCAAGAACCCCCCGGGCGGGACTCTGGAAACACCATATATTTT

V gene: TRBV4-3
clone size: -
D gene: TRBD1
J gene: TRBJ2-7
CDR3 protein: CASSQEQDRVYEQYF
CDR3 DNA: TGCGCCAGCAGCCAAGAGCAGGACAGGGTCTACGAGCAGTACTTC

V gene: TRBV12-5
clone size: -
D gene: -
J gene: TRBJ2-1
CDR3 protein: CASGLSGYSYNEQFF
CDR3 DNA: TGTGCTAGTGGATTAAGCGGCTACTCCTACAATGAGCAGTTCTTC

V gene: TRBV9
clone size: -
D gene: -
J gene: TRBJ2-7
CDR3 protein: CASSAQDTTYEQYF
CDR3 DNA: TGTGCCAGCAGCGCCCAGGACACTACCTACGAGCAGTACTTC

V gene: TRBV27
clone size: -
D gene: -
J gene: TRBJ1-1
CDR3 protein: CASSLNRVNTEAFF
CDR3 DNA: TGTGCCAGCAGTTTAAATCGGGTTAACACTGAAGCTTTCTTT

V gene: TRBV5-1
clone size: -
D gene: -
J gene: TRBJ1-5
CDR3 protein: CASSIEGHQPQHF
CDR3 DNA: TGCGCCAGCAGTATAGAGGGCCATCAGCCCCAGCATTTT

V gene: TRBV19
clone size: -
D gene: TRBD2
J gene: TRBJ2-7
CDR3 protein: CASSIRGAGASSSYEQYF
CDR3 DNA: TGTGCCAGTAGTATAAGAGGAGCGGGGGCCTCGAGCTCCTACGAGCAGTACTTC

V gene: TRBV29-1
clone size: -
D gene: -
J gene: TRBJ1-2
CDR3 protein: CSVLGDGYTF
CDR3 DNA: TGCAGCGTCCTAGGTGACGGCTACACCTTC

V gene: TRBV5-6
clone size: -
D gene: -
J gene: TRBJ2-1
CDR3 protein: CASSLGGDSSNEQFF
CDR3 DNA: TGTGCCAGCAGCTTGGGCGGGGACAGCTCCAATGAGCAGTTCTTC

V gene: TRBV18
clone size: -
D gene: -
J gene: TRBJ2-6
CDR3 protein: CASSGPSSGANVLTF
CDR3 DNA: TGTGCCAGCTCAGGGCCGAGCTCTGGGGCCAACGTCCTGACTTTC

V gene: TRBV13
clone size: -
D gene: -
J gene: TRBJ1-1
CDR3 protein: CASSLGGGTEAFF
CDR3 DNA: TGTGCCAGCAGCTTGGGCGGGGGGACTGAAGCTTTCTTT

V gene: TRBV19
clone size: -
D gene: -
J gene: TRBJ1-5
CDR3 protein: CASSMRQVGGGDQPQHF
CDR3 DNA: TGTGCCAGTAGTATGCGACAGGTAGGGGGGGGAGATCAGCCCCAGCATTTT

V gene: TRBV19
clone size: -
D gene: -
J gene: TRBJ1-3
CDR3 protein: CASRDTRNTIYF
CDR3 DNA: TGTGCCAGTCGGGACACTCGAAACACCATATATTTT

V gene: TRBV7-9
clone size: -
D gene: -
J gene: TRBJ1-2
CDR3 protein: CASSPTLGSGGGYTF
CDR3 DNA: TGTGCCAGCAGCCCAACATTGGGTTCAGGAGGAGGCTACACCTTC

V gene: TRBV6-5
clone size: -
D gene: -
J gene: TRBJ2-1
CDR3 protein: CASRKTGLVNEQFF
CDR3 DNA: TGTGCCAGCAGAAAAACAGGGTTGGTCAATGAGCAGTTCTTC

V gene: TRBV27
clone size: -
D gene: -
J gene: TRBJ2-5
CDR3 protein: CASSPLGTAGETQYF
CDR3 DNA: TGTGCCAGCAGTCCCCTCGGGACAGCGGGCGAGACCCAGTACTTC

V gene: TRBV6-1
clone size: once
D gene: -
J gene: TRBJ1-6
CDR3 protein: CASSEAHRVSPLHF
CDR3 DNA: TGTGCCAGCAGTGAAGCGCACAGGGTTTCACCCCTCCACTTT

V gene: TRBV4-2
clone size: -
D gene: -
J gene: TRBJ1-2
CDR3 protein: CASSHPPQDYGYTF
CDR3 DNA: TGTGCCAGCAGCCACCCCCCCCAGGACTATGGCTACACCTTC

V gene: TRBV19
clone size: few
D gene: -
J gene: TRBJ2-5
CDR3 protein: CASSIGSQETQYF
CDR3 DNA: TGTGCAAGTAGTATCGGGAGTCAAGAGACCCAGTACTTC

V gene: TRBV7-8
clone size: once
D gene: -
J gene: TRBJ2-2
CDR3 protein: CASSLVAVAGELFF
CDR3 DNA: TGTGCCAGCAGCTTAGTCGCGGTTGCCGGGGAGCTGTTTTTT

V gene: TRBV4-2
clone size: -
D gene: TRBD2
J gene: TRBJ2-5
CDR3 protein: CASSQVRGGRETQYF
CDR3 DNA: TGTGCCAGCAGCCAAGTTCGGGGGGGCAGGGAGACCCAGTACTTC

V gene: TRBV29-1
clone size: -
D gene: TRBD1
J gene: TRBJ2-7
CDR3 protein: CSVEPTGQGYEQYF
CDR3 DNA: TGCAGCGTTGAACCTACGGGACAGGGTTACGAGCAGTACTTC

V gene: TRBV5-4
clone size: -
D gene: TRBD1
J gene: TRBJ1-4
CDR3 protein: CASSLEGQPNEKLFF
CDR3 DNA: TGTGCCAGCAGCTTGGAGGGACAGCCTAATGAAAAACTGTTTTTT

V gene: TRBV28
clone size: -
D gene: -
J gene: TRBJ1-2
CDR3 protein: CASSSGSRGYTF
CDR3 DNA: TGTGCCAGCAGCTCGGGTTCTCGTGGCTACACCTTC

V gene: TRBV5-1
clone size: -
D gene: -
J gene: TRBJ1-1
CDR3 protein: CASSNELMNTEAFF
CDR3 DNA: TGCGCCAGCAGCAACGAGCTTATGAACACTGAAGCTTTCTTT

V gene: TRBV14
clone size: -
D gene: -
J gene: TRBJ2-6
CDR3 protein: CASSQDFRDSGANVLTF
CDR3 DNA: TGTGCCAGCAGCCAAGATTTTCGCGATTCTGGGGCCAACGTCCTGACTTTC

V gene: TRBV7-2
clone size: -
D gene: TRBD1
J gene: TRBJ1-2
CDR3 protein: CASSLFGQGMYGYTF
CDR3 DNA: TGTGCCAGCAGCTTATTCGGACAGGGGATGTATGGCTACACCTTC

V gene: TRBV19
clone size: -
D gene: -
J gene: TRBJ1-1
CDR3 protein: CASSLRVDTEAFF
CDR3 DNA: TGTGCCAGTAGTCTCAGGGTGGACACTGAAGCTTTCTTT

V gene: TRBV6-1
clone size: -
D gene: TRBD1
J gene: TRBJ1-1
CDR3 protein: CASIGQGWTEAFF
CDR3 DNA: TGTGCCAGCATTGGACAGGGTTGGACTGAAGCTTTCTTT

V gene: TRBV7-9
clone size: few
D gene: TRBD2
J gene: TRBJ2-2
CDR3 protein: CASSLRGGDTGELFF
CDR3 DNA: TGTGCCAGCAGCTTACGGGGGGGTGACACCGGGGAGCTGTTTTTT

V gene: TRBV27
clone size: once
D gene: -
J gene: TRBJ1-2
CDR3 protein: CASAVLANYGYTF
CDR3 DNA: TGTGCCAGTGCAGTACTAGCTAACTATGGCTACACCTTC

V gene: TRBV2
clone size: -
D gene: -
J gene: TRBJ1-2
CDR3 protein: CASSKDRANYGYTF
CDR3 DNA: TGTGCCAGCAGTAAGGACAGAGCTAACTATGGCTACACCTTC

V gene: TRBV27
clone size: few
D gene: TRBD2
J gene: TRBJ2-1
CDR3 protein: CASSPRLAGVRNEQFF
CDR3 DNA: TGTGCCAGCAGTCCCCGACTAGCGGGGGTGAGGAATGAGCAGTTCTTC

V gene: TRBV2
clone size: -
D gene: TRBD2
J gene: TRBJ2-7
CDR3 protein: CASSEHPGGPLEQYF
CDR3 DNA: TGTGCCAGCAGTGAACATCCGGGGGGGCCCCTCGAGCAGTACTTC

V gene: TRBV10-3
clone size: -
D gene: -
J gene: TRBJ1-3
CDR3 protein: CAIRKGDRNGNTIYF
CDR3 DNA: TGTGCCATCAGGAAGGGCGACAGGAACGGAAACACCATATATTTT

V gene: TRBV4-2
clone size: few
D gene: -
J gene: TRBJ2-7
CDR3 protein: CASSHYLLETYEQYF
CDR3 DNA: TGTGCCAGCAGCCATTACCTCCTTGAGACCTACGAGCAGTACTTC

V gene: TRBV4-2
clone size: -
D gene: TRBD1
J gene: TRBJ1-2
CDR3 protein: CASSPRQGHYGYTF
CDR3 DNA: TGTGCCAGCAGCCCCCGACAGGGCCACTATGGCTACACCTTC

V gene: TRBV6-4
clone size: -
D gene: TRBD1
J gene: TRBJ1-1
CDR3 protein: CASRKQGDGSTEAFF
CDR3 DNA: TGTGCCAGCAGAAAACAGGGGGACGGTAGCACTGAAGCTTTCTTT

V gene: TRBV10-3
clone size: -
D gene: TRBD1
J gene: TRBJ1-2
CDR3 protein: CAKGQGDSNYGYTF
CDR3 DNA: TGTGCCAAAGGACAGGGTGATTCTAACTATGGCTACACCTTC

V gene: TRBV27
clone size: -
D gene: TRBD1
J gene: TRBJ2-7
CDR3 protein: CASKRQGVAYEQYF
CDR3 DNA: TGTGCCAGCAAGCGACAGGGGGTTGCCTACGAGCAGTACTTC

V gene: TRBV6-5
clone size: -
D gene: -
J gene: TRBJ2-3
CDR3 protein: CASSSRGGRTDTQYF
CDR3 DNA: TGTGCCAGCAGTTCCAGGGGTGGGCGCACAGATACGCAGTATTTT

V gene: TRBV2
clone size: -
D gene: -
J gene: TRBJ2-7
CDR3 protein: CASRMDRGFSGVSYEQYF
CDR3 DNA: TGTGCCAGCAGGATGGACAGGGGATTTAGCGGGGTCTCCTACGAGCAGTACTTC